A single sample gave rise to the 11 T cell receptor beta chains below, sequenced in a study of T cells in localized non-small cell lung cancer. TCRdb's table, derived via immunoSEQ multiplex PCR, lists solely in-frame clones and lacks some. The data show over a thousand clones, about 36% seen once. The material was lung tumor tissue, obtained before any cancer treatment. The origin of the receptors is a male donor at least 60 years old with stage II squamous cell lung carcinoma.

This chain joins TRBV5-1 and TRBJ2-1; 7 bases are shared with TRBD2. From germline, CDR1 is SGHRS and CDR2 YFSETQ. After removal of 4 bases from V and 4 bases from J, the junction contained 8 bases not matched to a gene. CDR3 length equals 15 residues. CDR3 bases: TGCGCCAGCAGCCCCCCCGCTAGCGGATACAATGAGCAGTTCTTC. Translation gives CASSPPASGYNEQFF.

The chain is built from TRBV28 and TRBJ1-2; D uncertain. CDR3 length: 13 amino acids. Trimming left V 7 bases short and J 7 bases short, with 16 bases between. CDR1 and CDR2 (germline): MDHEN, SYDVKM. The CDR3 protein is CASISVGSPGYTF. The CDR3 DNA follows: TGTGCCAGCATCTCCGTGGGGAGTCCTGGCTACACCTTC.

Concerning this clone: One end of the junction varies from germline; a read error may be responsible. The CDR3, as DNA: TGTGCCAGCAGTGAGAGACTAGCGGTCTACAATGAGCAGTTCTTC. Amino acids: CASSERLAVYNEQFF. This rearrangement joins TRBV10-3 to TRBJ2-1, with 9 bases matching TRBD2. Germline loops: CDR1 ENHRY, CDR2 SYGVKD. The CDR3 loop spans 15 amino acids.

Worth noting for this clone: The junction differs from germline at one of its ends, possibly a read error. The gene calls are TRBV19 and TRBJ2-7, with 11 bases identical to TRBD2. Germline V gene lookup returns CDR1 LNHDA and CDR2 SQIVND (reference sequence). The CDR3 totals 14 residues. CDR3 DNA sequence: TGTGCCAGTAGTCCTAGCGGGAGGAGCTACGAGCAGTACTTT. This gives the protein CASSPSGRSYEQYF.

This chain links TRBV10-2 with TRBJ2-1; 9 bases are a match to TRBD2. J gave up 3 bases and V 9 bases, and 6 bases lay outside the gene matches. Germline CDR1 reads WSHSY; CDR2 reads SAAADI. The CDR3 totals 14 residues. CDR3 nucleotide sequence: TGCGCCAGTCGACTAGCGGAGAGCTACAATGAGCAGTTCTTC. This codes for CASRLAESYNEQFF.

This clone is categorized as medium-sized. The CDR3 end is not reached by the read, which stops 1 residue before it; the germline J gene fills it in. The rearrangement links TRBV6-1 to TRBJ2-1; tentative D call: TRBD2 (7 bases). The CDR3 runs 15 residues. V was pared by 1 base and J by 8 bases, with 15 bases between. The germline CDR1 and CDR2 sequences are MNHNS and SASEGT. CDR3 bases read: TGTGCCAGCAGTGAAGAGGGAGGGGGGCTCGATGAGCAGTTC. Protein sequence: CASSEEGGGLDEQF. Given in full, the CDR3 is CASSEEGGGLDEQFF.

In DNA form, the CDR3 reads TGTGCCACCCGGCCTGGTAGCTTAGGGAATGGCTACACCTTC. Protein product: CATRPGSLGNGYTF. The rearrangement uses TRBV15 and TRBJ1-2; D unresolved. This CDR3 contains 14 residues. The V gene's germline CDR1 is LNHNV and CDR2 YYDKDF (reference sequence). V lost 8 bases, J lost 6 bases, and 19 bases lay in between. Looking up the rest from reference TRBV15 and TRBJ1-2 gives the full variable domain: DAMVIQNPRYQVTQFGKPVTLSCSQTLNHNVMYWYQQKSSQAPKLLFHYYDKDFNNEADTPDNFQSRRPNTSFCFLDIRSPGLGDTAMYLCATRPGSLGNGYTFGSGTRLTVV.

The rearrangement links TRBV19 to TRBJ2-2, with TRBD1 identical over 9 bases. V dropped 6 bases and J dropped 3; count of bases not matched to a gene: 2. This CDR3 spans 14 amino acids. Germline V CDR1 and CDR2: LNHDA, SQIVND (reference sequence). CDR3 sequence reads: CASRWTGDTGELFF. CDR3 DNA: TGTGCCAGTAGATGGACAGGGGACACCGGGGAGCTGTTTTTT.

This clone was found a few times. The chain joins TRBV9 to TRBJ2-5; D is unclear. CDR1 is SGDLS and CDR2 is YYNGEE in the germline V gene. The V gene lost 5 bases and the J gene lost 1 base, with 15 bases spanning the gap. CDR3 length: 15 amino acids. DNA of the CDR3: TGTGCCAGCAGTTTAGGGCAGGCACCCCAAGAGACCCAGTACTTC. Protein: CASSLGQAPQETQYF. Full variable domain (rest looked up from reference TRBV9 and TRBJ2-5): DSGVTQTPKHLITATGQRVTLRCSPRSGDLSVYWYQQSLDQGLQFLIQYYNGEERAKGNILERFSAQQFPDLHSELNLSSLELGDSALYFCASSLGQAPQETQYFGPGTRLLVL.

The V gene is TRBV28, the J gene TRBJ1-3; 8 bases align to TRBD1. The CDR3 has 16 residues. CDR1 is MDHEN and CDR2 is SYDVKM in the germline V gene. V shed 9 bases, J shed 0 bases, and the junction held 10 bases outside the gene matches. The CDR3 spells CASKGGQEISGNTIYF. The CDR3 nucleotides read TGTGCCAGTAAAGGGGGACAGGAAATCTCTGGAAACACCATATATTTT.

This clone was picked up a small number of times. The genes are TRBV11-3 and TRBJ2-6; either TRBD1 or TRBD2 may fit D (5 bases each). From germline, CDR1 is SGHNT and CDR2 YENEEA. Trimming cost V 2 bases and J 5 bases, with 10 bases left between them. The CDR3 spans 15 residues. The CDR3: CASSLQGVRANVLTF. Written as DNA, the CDR3 is TGTGCCAGCAGCTTACAGGGAGTGAGGGCCAACGTCCTGACTTTC.